This is a list of T cell receptor beta chains from one sample in a study of preoperative IRX-2 immunotherapy in early breast cancer. Here immunoSEQ multiplex PCR was the method, and the copy in TCRdb shows in-frame clones only, minus some. The repertoire includes roughly 93,000 clones, roughly 85% of them detected once, and approximately 2% sits in the top ten. The sample here was tumor tissue, taken after IRX-2 immunotherapy. These receptors were collected from a human donor with breast cancer. CDR3s leave out the opening cysteine and the closing phenylalanine or tryptophan.

v_call cdr3_aa
TRBV28 ASSFGSATNYGYT
TRBV6-8 ATRTGEGASYEQY
TRBV7-7 ASSLQWVCNQPQH
TRBV19 ASRTGGGGDTDTQY
TRBV28 ASQGSLGPYEQY
TRBV10-1 ASSERYEQF
TRBV1 ASSQASGPYNEQF
TRBV30 AWRLALSWGYT
TRBV29-1 SVGASSGEQY
TRBV30 AWGWTDTQY